A selection of T cell receptor beta chains follows, all from one sample in a study of control samples from healthy donors and cancer patients. The method was immunoSEQ multiplex PCR; TCRdb's version includes in-frame clones alone and lacks a portion of them. The profile shows 95,000 to 130,000 clones, over 85% of them singletons. The sequenced sample consisted of blood. All receptors derive from a man younger than 40 in good health. The CDR3 runs from the conserved cysteine through the conserved F or W. D genes are given only for firm matches. Clone sizes are given selectively: once, few, many, or a class where the clone is expanded.

J: TRBJ2-3; size: .; D: .; V: TRBV9; DNA: TGTGCCAGCAGCCCTCGCACAGATACGCAGTATTTT; CDR3: CASSPRTDTQYF
J: TRBJ1-1; size: .; D: TRBD1; V: TRBV6-5; DNA: TGTGCCAGCGCGGGGGGAGGGGGCGTTTTGGCTGAAGCTTTCTTT; CDR3: CASAGGGGVLAEAFF
J: TRBJ1-2; size: .; D: TRBD1; V: TRBV5-5; DNA: TGTGCCAGCAGCCCGACAGGGACAGGGAATGGTTATGGCTACACCTTC; CDR3: CASSPTGTGNGYGYTF
J: TRBJ1-1; size: .; D: TRBD1; V: TRBV3-1/TRBV3-2; DNA: TGTGCCAGCAGCACCGGGACAGGGGCGAACACTGAAGCTTTCTTT; CDR3: CASSTGTGANTEAFF
J: TRBJ1-1; size: few; D: .; V: TRBV5-6; DNA: TGTGCCAGCAGCTACAGAAATGAAGCTTTCTTT; CDR3: CASSYRNEAFF
J: TRBJ2-3; size: .; D: TRBD2; V: TRBV5-1; DNA: TGCGCCAGCAGCTTGACTAGCGACCCTATAGATACGCAGTATTTT; CDR3: CASSLTSDPIDTQYF
J: TRBJ2-4; size: .; D: .; V: TRBV19; DNA: TGTGCCAGCGCCGGAGGGGACAAAAACATTCAGTACTTC; CDR3: CASAGGDKNIQYF
J: TRBJ1-2; size: .; D: .; V: TRBV12-5; DNA: TGTGCTAGTGGTTACGCTACAAGAGTCTATGGCTACACCTTC; CDR3: CASGYATRVYGYTF
J: TRBJ1-5; size: .; D: TRBD1; V: TRBV5-1; DNA: TGCGCCAGCAGCCCGGGACAGGGGGGCAATCAGCCCCAGCATTTT; CDR3: CASSPGQGGNQPQHF
J: TRBJ2-3; size: .; D: TRBD2; V: TRBV9; DNA: TGTGCCAGCAGCGTGGAGAGGGTAGCGGGGGGTACGCAGTATTTT; CDR3: CASSVERVAGGTQYF
J: TRBJ2-5; size: .; D: TRBD1; V: TRBV5-4; DNA: TGTGCCAGCAGCTTGGCCTGGGGCAGGGGGAACCAAGAGACCCAGTACTTC; CDR3: CASSLAWGRGNQETQYF
J: TRBJ2-5; size: .; D: .; V: TRBV4-1; DNA: TGCGCCAGCAGCCAATTGGAGGGGGAGACCCAGTACTTC; CDR3: CASSQLEGETQYF
J: TRBJ2-3; size: once; D: TRBD2; V: TRBV5-1; DNA: TGCGCCAGCTACCCGGGGGGGGGCACAGATACGCAGTATTTT; CDR3: CASYPGGGTDTQYF
J: TRBJ1-1; size: once; D: .; V: TRBV18; DNA: TGTGCCAGCTCACCAACGGCGGGGGTTCACACTGAAGCTTTCTTT; CDR3: CASSPTAGVHTEAFF
J: TRBJ2-7; size: .; D: .; V: TRBV5-1; DNA: TGCGCCAGCAGCTCGAACTCCTACGAGCAGTACTTC; CDR3: CASSSNSYEQYF
J: TRBJ1-3; size: .; D: .; V: TRBV10-3; DNA: TGTGCCATCAGGGACTCAGGGCTTGGCTCTGGAAACACCATATATTTT; CDR3: CAIRDSGLGSGNTIYF
J: TRBJ2-7; size: .; D: TRBD1; V: TRBV7-3; DNA: TGTGCCAGCAGCTTACCCGGACAGGGACAGTACTTC; CDR3: CASSLPGQGQYF
J: TRBJ1-2; size: .; D: .; V: TRBV6-5; DNA: .; CDR3: CASSVAPGSPLPTF
J: TRBJ1-2; size: .; D: .; V: TRBV10-3; DNA: TGTGCCATCAGTGAGGGACAAAACTATGGCTACACCTTC; CDR3: CAISEGQNYGYTF
J: TRBJ1-5; size: .; D: .; V: TRBV5-1; DNA: TGCGCCAGCAGCTTTGAGGGAGACCAGCCCCAGCATTTT; CDR3: CASSFEGDQPQHF
J: TRBJ1-2; size: .; D: .; V: TRBV28; DNA: TGTGCCACCACGGTAAACTATGGCTACACCTTC; CDR3: CATTVNYGYTF
J: TRBJ1-3; size: .; D: .; V: TRBV6-1; DNA: TGTGCCAGCAGTGAAAGACCTGTAGGGCGGAGGTCTGGAAACACCATATATTTT; CDR3: CASSERPVGRRSGNTIYF
J: TRBJ2-3; size: .; D: .; V: TRBV7-9; DNA: TGTGCCAGCAGCCCCCGGGGTGGCATGAGCACAGATACGCAGTATTTT; CDR3: CASSPRGGMSTDTQYF
J: TRBJ2-2; size: .; D: .; V: TRBV19; DNA: TGTGCCAGTAGTACCCCTATTCCCACCGGGGAGCTGTTTTTT; CDR3: CASSTPIPTGELFF
J: TRBJ1-5; size: .; D: .; V: TRBV30; DNA: TGTGCCTGGAGTGTACCCGGTGCGGAGGTCAGCAATCAGCCCCAGCATTTT; CDR3: CAWSVPGAEVSNQPQHF
J: TRBJ1-4; size: .; D: .; V: TRBV28; DNA: TGTGCCAGCAGTTTCCCCGTCCCGGGGGCCCTTAATGAAAAACTGTTTTTT; CDR3: CASSFPVPGALNEKLFF
J: TRBJ1-1; size: .; D: .; V: TRBV19; DNA: TGTGCCAGTAGTATGGCCAGGAACACTGAAGCTTTCTTT; CDR3: CASSMARNTEAFF
J: TRBJ1-2; size: .; D: TRBD1; V: TRBV30; DNA: TGTGCCTGGAGTGCGACCGGGACAGGGCGGTATGGCTACACCTTC; CDR3: CAWSATGTGRYGYTF
J: TRBJ2-1; size: .; D: .; V: TRBV12-3/TRBV12-4; DNA: TGTGCCAGCACTCCTCAGATAAATGAGCAGTTCTTC; CDR3: CASTPQINEQFF
J: TRBJ1-6; size: .; D: .; V: TRBV2; DNA: TGTGCCAGCAGTCGACAGGCCAATAATTCACCCCTCCACTTT; CDR3: CASSRQANNSPLHF
J: TRBJ2-5; size: .; D: TRBD2; V: TRBV18; DNA: TGTGCCAGCTCACCTACCATGAGGAGCGGGGGGTTCCCAGAGACCCAGTACTTC; CDR3: CASSPTMRSGGFPETQYF
J: TRBJ1-2; size: .; D: .; V: TRBV6-5; DNA: TGTGCCAGCAGCTTACTACATGCTAAGAACTATGGCTACACCTTC; CDR3: CASSLLHAKNYGYTF
J: TRBJ1-1; size: .; D: .; V: TRBV7-9; DNA: TGTGCCAGCACCTGGGGGGACGCTGAAGCTTTCTTT; CDR3: CASTWGDAEAFF
J: TRBJ2-7; size: .; D: .; V: TRBV7-9; DNA: TGTGCCAGCAGCCTAAAGGGGGGTCTTTTCTACGAGCAGTACTTC; CDR3: CASSLKGGLFYEQYF
J: TRBJ2-2; size: .; D: .; V: TRBV5-1; DNA: TGCGCCAGCAGCTTGGGGGGGCCTGAGGAGCTGTTTTTT; CDR3: CASSLGGPEELFF
J: TRBJ2-3; size: .; D: TRBD2; V: TRBV5-4; DNA: TGTGCCAGCAGCTTTAGTAGCGGGGGTGTAGATACGCAGTATTTT; CDR3: CASSFSSGGVDTQYF
J: TRBJ1-2; size: .; D: .; V: TRBV6-5; DNA: TGTGCCAGCAGTTGGGGAAGTGGCTATGGCTACACCTTC; CDR3: CASSWGSGYGYTF
J: TRBJ2-7; size: few; D: .; V: TRBV6-5; DNA: TGTGCCAGCAGGGGGCTCTCCTACGAGCAGTACTTC; CDR3: CASRGLSYEQYF
J: TRBJ1-2; size: .; D: TRBD1; V: TRBV5-1; DNA: TGCGCCAGCAGACCCACGGAGGGGGCAGCGTGGGGCTACACCTTC; CDR3: CASRPTEGAAWGYTF
J: TRBJ1-2; size: .; D: TRBD1; V: TRBV5-6; DNA: TGTGCCAGCAGGTACGGACAGGGCTATGGCTACACCTTC; CDR3: CASRYGQGYGYTF
J: TRBJ2-5; size: .; D: .; V: TRBV24-1; DNA: TGTGCCACCAGTGCCGGCAGGGGCAAAGAGACCCAGTACTTC; CDR3: CATSAGRGKETQYF
J: TRBJ1-2; size: .; D: .; V: TRBV7-5; DNA: TGTGTCAGAAGCCGCTGTGCGGACCGGGACAGGGGGAGCTATGGCTACACCTTC; CDR3: CVRSRCADRDRGSYGYTF
J: TRBJ1-2; size: .; D: .; V: TRBV7-9; DNA: TGTGCCAGCAGCTTAGGTGTGCAGGATGGCTACACCTTC; CDR3: CASSLGVQDGYTF
J: TRBJ2-6; size: .; D: TRBD1; V: TRBV29-1; DNA: TGCAGCGTCTATACTAAAACGGACAGGGGGCAAGGCTCTGGGGCCAACGTCCTGACTTTC; CDR3: CSVYTKTDRGQGSGANVLTF
J: TRBJ2-5; size: once; D: .; V: TRBV9; DNA: TGTGCCAGCAGGGGGACCGAAGAGACCCAGTACTTC; CDR3: CASRGTEETQYF
J: TRBJ1-3; size: .; D: TRBD1; V: TRBV28; DNA: TGTGCCAGCAGTAGGACAGGGGGTTCCTTTAGAGGAAACACCATATATTTT; CDR3: CASSRTGGSFRGNTIYF
J: TRBJ1-2; size: .; D: .; V: TRBV27; DNA: TGTGCCAGCAGTTCAGCCCAGGGATCTTGGGGCTACACCTTC; CDR3: CASSSAQGSWGYTF